The 27 T cell receptor beta chains reported below all come from one sample, sequenced in a study of T-cell memory formation after mild COVID-19. TCRdb passed the 5' RACE reads through MiXCR, listing each CDR3 protein once. The table has fewer than 500,000 distinct CDR3 sequences, nearly 25% seen once. The sequenced sample consisted of PBMCs or a T cell subset sorted from them (not recorded which). All receptors derive from an adult woman who had mild COVID-19 (a few samples of this study predate the infection). Cell type and time point are not known.

This chain links TRBV30 with TRBJ1-1; D remains unclear. Per germline, CDR1 GTSNPN and CDR2 SVGIG (reference sequence). The V end was cut by 2 bases, the J end by 2 bases, with 3 bases between. This CDR3 has 11 amino acids. The chain's CDR3 is CAWSHNTEAFF. CDR3 nucleotides: TGTGCCTGGAGTCACAACACTGAAGCTTTCTTT.

CDR3 region: CAWRAGQDGFEEQYF. CDR3 sequence (DNA): TGTGCCTGGAGGGCAGGACAGGACGGATTTGAGGAGCAGTACTTC. The chain links TRBV30 to TRBJ2-7; 7 bases line up with TRBD1. Germline trimming cut 3 bases from V and 7 bases from J; bases unmatched to any gene: 15. This CDR3 has 15 residues. Germline assignment: CDR1 GTSNPN and CDR2 SVGIG (reference sequence).

This chain links TRBV7-9 with TRBJ2-7, with 11 nucleotides matching TRBD2. The germline V gene encodes CDR1 SEHNR and CDR2 FQNEAQ (reference sequence). V was pared by 1 base and J by 2 bases, with 7 bases of the junction left unmatched. The CDR3 spans 17 residues. CDR3 nucleotides: TGTGCCAGCAGCTTAGGGGGGCTAGCGGGAGGTACCTACGAGCAGTACTTC. Translated: CASSLGGLAGGTYEQYF.

The J gene is TRBJ2-3, the V gene TRBV9; D is perhaps TRBD1 (5 bases). Trimming took 3 bases from V and 0 from J, leaving 8 bases between them. The CDR3 spans 14 residues. The germline gives CDR1 SGDLS, CDR2 YYNGEE. The CDR3 is CASSEAGSTDTQYF. The CDR3 nucleotides are TGTGCCAGCAGCGAAGCAGGGAGCACAGATACGCAGTATTTT.

This clonotype has more than one count but fewer than ten. This sequence joins TRBV7-9 and TRBJ1-1, with 7 bases matching TRBD1. The trim removed 1 base at V and 10 bases at J, leaving 0 bases unmatched. The CDR3 runs 11 residues. Germline V lookup: CDR1 SEHNR, CDR2 FQNEAQ (reference sequence). In nucleotides, the CDR3 is TGTGCCAGCAGCTTAGGGACAGGAGCTTTCTTT. The encoded protein is CASSLGTGAFF.

This clonotype occurred a few times. The V call is TRBV7-2, the J call TRBJ2-3; D may be TRBD1 (6 bases). The CDR3 is 15 residues long. Germline V lookup: CDR1 SGHTA, CDR2 FQGNSA. The ends were cut back, 5 bases at V and 2 bases at J, with 14 bases in the middle. The CDR3 loop reads CASSARGPPTDTQYF. CDR3 nucleotides: TGTGCCAGCAGCGCCAGGGGTCCCCCCACAGATACGCAGTATTTT.

In this sample, this clonotype turned up a few times. This chain connects TRBV18 to TRBJ2-1, with TRBD2 identical over 12 bases. The CDR3 runs to 13 residues. After removal of 4 bases from V and 9 bases from J, the junction contained 1 base not matched to a gene. CDR1 and CDR2 from the germline V gene are KGHSH and LQKENI. The CDR3 DNA is TGTGCCAGCTCACTACTAGCGGGGGGTGAGCAGTTCTTC. This encodes CASSLLAGGEQFF.

The chain uses TRBV4-1 and TRBJ1-2, with TRBD1 identical over 8 bases. V was clipped by 1 base and J by 2 bases; unmatched bases: 6. The CDR3 spans 16 residues. Germline CDR1 is MGHRA and CDR2 is YSYEKL. The CDR3 nucleotides are TGCGCCAGCAGCCAAGCGAACAGGGGGGGAAACTATGGCTACACCTTC. Encoded protein: CASSQANRGGNYGYTF.

This clonotype showed up just a few times. This chain links TRBV24-1 with TRBJ2-1; 7 nucleotides line up with TRBD1. The CDR3 spans 16 residues. V trimming: 6 bases; J trimming: 2 bases; junction bases outside the gene matches: 9. Germline loops: CDR1 KGHDR, CDR2 SFDVKD. CDR3 sequence reads: CATSRTQGNTYNEQFF. DNA for the CDR3: TGTGCCACCAGTCGAACACAGGGGAACACCTACAATGAGCAGTTCTTC.

The rearrangement links TRBV29-1 to TRBJ1-1, with D tentatively TRBD1 (6 bases). Trimming pared 7 bases from V and 6 bases from J, leaving 18 bases between. Germline CDR1 and CDR2: SQVTM and ANQGSEA. The CDR3 is 13 residues long. The CDR3 sequence: CSGVGHATPEAFF. The CDR3 DNA reads as TGCAGCGGTGTGGGACATGCGACCCCTGAAGCTTTCTTT.

This clonotype has just a few counts. This chain uses TRBV20-1 with TRBJ2-1; 10 bases line up with TRBD2. Per the germline V gene, CDR1 is DFQATT and CDR2 is SNEGSKA (reference sequence). The CDR3 consists of 16 residues. Unmatched junction bases numbered 8, after V lost 4 bases and J lost 2 bases. CDR3 sequence (DNA): TGCAGTGCTATAGGGACTCTAGCGGGAGCCTACAATGAGCAGTTCTTC. Amino acids: CSAIGTLAGAYNEQFF.

This clonotype was seen only a few times. The chain recombines TRBV5-1 with TRBJ2-3, with 11 bases aligning to TRBD1. V lost 5 bases, J lost 5 bases, and 4 bases stayed unmatched. The CDR3 is made up of 14 amino acids. CDR1 and CDR2 from the germline V gene are SGHRS and YFSETQ. CDR3 sequence reads: CASRSDRGRDTQYF. The CDR3 DNA reads as TGCGCCAGCAGGTCGGACAGGGGGCGAGATACGCAGTATTTT. The variable domain in full, completed from reference TRBV5-1 and TRBJ2-3, reads KAGVTQTPRYLIKTRGQQVTLSCSPISGHRSVSWYQQTPGQGLQFLFEYFSETQRNKGNFPGRFSGRQFSNSRSEMNVSTLELGDSALYLCASRSDRGRDTQYFGPGTRLTVL.

This clonotype was seen only a few times. The chain is built from TRBV13 and TRBJ2-6; the D gene is possibly TRBD2 (6 bases). Germline V CDR1 and CDR2: PRHDT, FYEKMQ (reference sequence). CDR3 length: 16 amino acids. Trimming took 5 bases from V and 0 from J, leaving 11 bases between them. The CDR3 nucleotides read TGTGCCAGCAGCCCCCCGCGGGACTCTGGGGCCAACGTCCTGACTTTC. Its protein product is CASSPPRDSGANVLTF.

The chain employs TRBV7-8 and TRBJ1-1; TRBD1 aligns across 9 bases. Germline V lookup: CDR1 SGHVS, CDR2 FQNEAQ. V shed 6 bases and J 1 base; nucleotides not matched to a gene: 6. CDR3 length: 15 amino acids. Here the CDR3 DNA reads TGTGCCAGCAGACGCCGGGACAGGGCGAACACTGAAGCTTTCTTT. This translates into CASRRRDRANTEAFF.

This chain uses TRBV20-1 with TRBJ2-7; either TRBD1 or TRBD2 may supply D (5 bases each). With 0 bases removed from V and 2 bases from J, the gap between germline ends came to 14 bases. This CDR3 is 15 amino acids long. Germline V gives CDR1 DFQATT, CDR2 SNEGSKA (reference sequence). The CDR3 bases are TGCAGTGCTAGAGATCAGGGACCGTTCACCTACGAGCAGTACTTC. Protein product: CSARDQGPFTYEQYF.

This clonotype has only a few counts. V gene TRBV12-3 or TRBV12-4 combines with J gene TRBJ2-7; 8 bases are a match to TRBD1. This CDR3 is 15 amino acids long. With 4 bases clipped from V and 1 base from J, the junction kept 6 bases outside the gene matches. For the CDR3, the DNA is TGTGCCAGCAGTTACTCCGACAGGGGTTCCTACGAGCAGTACTTC. Encoded protein: CASSYSDRGSYEQYF.

The rearrangement joins TRBV3-1 to TRBJ2-7; D uncertain. Deletions cut 1 base from V and 2 bases from J, with 6 bases between. The CDR3 length is 13 residues. CDR1 LGHDT and CDR2 YNNKEL come from the germline V gene (reference sequence). The CDR3 nucleotides read TGTGCCAGCAGCCAAGGCTGGGCCTACGAGCAGTACTTC. This translates into CASSQGWAYEQYF.

The chain recombines TRBV3-1 with TRBJ2-7; 9 bases agree with TRBD2. Germline values: CDR1 LGHDT, CDR2 YNNKEL (reference sequence). J lost 6 bases, V lost 0 bases, and 6 bases had no gene match. The CDR3 runs to 15 residues. This chain's CDR3 is CASSQDPGGRAEQYF. CDR3 coding DNA: TGTGCCAGCAGCCAAGATCCGGGCGGGAGGGCCGAGCAGTACTTC.

This clonotype has a handful of counts. The chain has TRBV24-1 and TRBJ2-2; D possibly corresponds to TRBD1 (5 bases). V gave up 12 bases and J gave up 0 bases, with 16 bases separating them. Germline CDR1 is KGHDR and CDR2 is SFDVKD. The CDR3 totals 15 residues. CDR3 region: CASPAEQANTGELFF. The CDR3 DNA reads as TGTGCCTCGCCCGCCGAACAGGCGAACACCGGGGAGCTGTTTTTT.

On this clonotype: This may arise from a read error, as a much more abundant clone is one base away. The V and J genes are TRBV4-1 and TRBJ2-7, with 9 nucleotides matching TRBD1. After removal of 3 bases from V and 2 bases from J, the junction contained 8 bases not matched to a gene. Germline V CDR1 and CDR2: MGHRA, YSYEKL. There are 16 residues in the CDR3. CDR3 sequence: CASSQHTGGYTYEQYF. In nucleotides, the CDR3 is TGCGCCAGCAGCCAGCATACAGGGGGCTACACCTACGAGCAGTACTTC.

This clonotype was found a few times. This chain connects TRBV12-3 or TRBV12-4 to TRBJ2-4; weak D call: TRBD2 (7 bases). This CDR3 has 15 amino acids. Trimming took 5 bases from V and 3 from J, leaving 14 bases between them. This CDR3 is CASSPGGPIKNIQYF. Written as DNA, the CDR3 is TGTGCCAGCAGTCCCGGGGGGCCGATCAAAAACATTCAGTACTTC.

The genes are TRBV24-1 and TRBJ1-1; D not certain. The germline gives CDR1 KGHDR, CDR2 SFDVKD. CDR3 size: 14 residues. Trimming stripped 5 bases from V and 1 base from J, with 10 bases between. The CDR3 nucleotides read TGTGCCACCAGTGGGGAACCCCCGAACACTGAAGCTTTCTTT. Amino acid sequence: CATSGEPPNTEAFF.

CDR3 nucleotide sequence: TGTGCCAGCAGCCCCCGGGACAGGGGTCTCGACGAGCAGTACTTC. Protein: CASSPRDRGLDEQYF. The chain uses TRBV7-9 and TRBJ2-7, with 10 bases matching TRBD1. V shed 5 bases and J 5 bases; nucleotides not matched to a gene: 9. The CDR3 length is 15 residues. Germline CDR1 is SEHNR and CDR2 is FQNEAQ (reference sequence).

V and J are TRBV5-1 and TRBJ1-4; D not certain. The germline V and J ends were trimmed by 3 bases and 4 bases, with 16 bases remaining between them. Germline V gives CDR1 SGHRS, CDR2 YFSETQ. The CDR3 loop spans 16 amino acids. The CDR3 loop reads CASSSPPGGYNEKLFF. DNA for the CDR3: TGCGCCAGCAGCTCGCCCCCCGGAGGCTATAATGAAAAACTGTTTTTT.

The rearrangement links TRBV9 to TRBJ2-3; 7 bases fit TRBD2. This CDR3 comprises 16 residues. Trimming took 0 bases from V and 2 from J; bases not matched to a gene: 6. CDR1 is SGDLS and CDR2 is YYNGEE in the germline V gene. The CDR3 region has the DNA TGTGCCAGCAGCGTAGGGCCTGCGGGGGTCACAGATACGCAGTATTTT. Its protein is CASSVGPAGVTDTQYF.

The chain has TRBV20-1 and TRBJ1-1; 12 bases are a match to TRBD1. The CDR3 has 15 residues. Germline values: CDR1 DFQATT, CDR2 SNEGSKA (reference sequence). Trimming removed 5 bases from V and 5 bases from J; junction bases left unmatched: 9. The CDR3 DNA reads as TGCAGTGCTGGGACAGGGGGCGGTTTCGGTACTGAAGCTTTCTTT. Translated, it gives CSAGTGGGFGTEAFF.

This sequence joins TRBV4-1 and TRBJ2-2; the match to TRBD1 covers 7 bases. Germline V lookup: CDR1 MGHRA, CDR2 YSYEKL. The V and J ends lost 1 base and 4 bases, in that order; junction bases with no gene match: 12. This CDR3 spans 18 amino acids. CDR3 loop: CASSQALVQGSFTGELFF. In nucleotides, the CDR3 is TGCGCCAGCAGCCAAGCACTTGTACAGGGGTCCTTCACCGGGGAGCTGTTTTTT.